This TCR beta chain was documented in a study of blood T cell repertoires in COVID-19. Overall study: COVID-19 samples, acute and convalescent, were from the United States, Italy and Spain.

The repertoire was sequenced with immunoSEQ multiplex PCR; TCRdb's copy has only in-frame clones and lacks some. The sample has over 250,000 clones; more than 80% are singletons. This CDR3 is built from 17 residues. Germline CDR1 reads MDHEN; CDR2 reads SYDVKM. V was trimmed by 5 bases and J by 3 bases, leaving 22 bases between them. The sample consisted of PBMCs or T cells enriched from blood (not recorded which). This receptor was obtained from a woman aged 18-29 years who had recovered from COVID-19. V and J are TRBV28 and TRBJ1-2, with a tentative D call TRBD1 (5 bases). The CDR3 coding sequence is TGTGCCAGCAGTCAAACAGGTGGATGGCTTGGAGACTATGGCTACACCTTC. This encodes CASSQTGGWLGDYGYTF.